Below, 15 T cell receptor beta chains from the same sample are listed, as sequenced in a study of blood T cells in healthy people across ages. A J-beta primer mix and a sample-barcoded 5' primer were used in a second PCR of about 7 to 12 cycles. TCRdb called the 5' RACE reads again in MiXCR, with one record for every CDR3 protein. The sample holds about 640,000 distinct CDR3 sequences; 58% are singletons and the top ten take 30% to 45%. Sequenced sample: blood. These receptors all stem from a man in his sixties in good health.

A few counts support this clonotype. The chain combines TRBV28 with TRBJ2-1, with D maybe TRBD1 (6 bases). The length of the CDR3 is 15 residues. In germline, CDR1 is MDHEN, CDR2 SYDVKM. Trimming left V 6 bases short and J 9 bases short, with 21 bases between. CDR3 protein: CASSPTDRLGGEQFF. CDR3 DNA: TGTGCCAGCAGCCCCACCGACAGGCTTGGCGGTGAGCAGTTCTTC.

This clonotype was recorded only once. The chain combines TRBV5-1 with TRBJ2-5; maybe TRBD2 (7 bases). Trimming took 2 bases from V and 4 from J, leaving 15 bases between them. This CDR3 comprises 15 residues. From germline, CDR1 is SGHRS and CDR2 YFSETQ. Here the CDR3 DNA reads TGCGCCAGCAGCTTTCCCCGGGGGGCGGGAGAGACCCAGTACTTC. Its protein is CASSFPRGAGETQYF. Variable domain in full (rest from reference TRBV5-1 and TRBJ2-5): KAGVTQTPRYLIKTRGQQVTLSCSPISGHRSVSWYQQTPGQGLQFLFEYFSETQRNKGNFPGRFSGRQFSNSRSEMNVSTLELGDSALYLCASSFPRGAGETQYFGPGTRLLVL.

V gene TRBV5-4 combines with J gene TRBJ2-7; D ambiguous. The V end was cut by 4 bases, the J end by 5 bases, with 13 bases between. CDR1 and CDR2 from the germline V gene are SGHNT and YYREEE (reference sequence). The CDR3 is made up of 13 amino acids. The CDR3 DNA reads TGTGCCAGCAGCCTGGGCCATGCCAACGAGCAGTACTTC. Protein product: CASSLGHANEQYF.

V usage is TRBV29-1 and J usage is TRBJ1-4; 9 bases line up with TRBD1. CDR1 is SQVTM and CDR2 is ANQGSEA in the germline V gene. With V trimmed by 6 bases and J by 7 bases, 3 bases remained unmatched. The CDR3 contains 12 residues. Written as DNA, the CDR3 is TGCAGCGTGGACAGGGGCAGTGAAAAACTGTTTTTT. It yields the protein CSVDRGSEKLFF.

The V gene is TRBV20-1, the J gene TRBJ1-2; D ambiguous. The V and J ends lost 6 bases and 4 bases respectively, with 12 bases between them. CDR1 is DFQATT, CDR2 SNEGSKA, per germline (reference sequence). The CDR3 loop spans 12 amino acids. CDR3 loop: CSAQWQAYGYTF. The CDR3 nucleotides are TGCAGTGCCCAATGGCAGGCCTATGGCTACACCTTC.

This clonotype showed up just a few times. The V call is TRBV3-1, the J call TRBJ2-7; D remains ambiguous. Trimming removed 9 bases at V and 0 bases at J, with 9 bases between. The germline V gene encodes CDR1 LGHDT and CDR2 YNNKEL (reference sequence). CDR3 length: 12 amino acids. In DNA, the CDR3 is TGTGCCAGTGGACGGAGCTCCTACGAGCAGTACTTC. Its translation: CASGRSSYEQYF.

This clonotype was observed a handful of times. The chain recombines TRBV2 with TRBJ2-1; 10 bases map to TRBD2. CDR3 length: 14 amino acids. With V trimmed by 5 bases and J by 6 bases, 4 bases remained unmatched. Germline V gene sequence: CDR1 SNHLY, CDR2 FYNNEI. The CDR3 here is CASSRAGGTNEQFF. The CDR3 nucleotides are TGTGCCAGCAGTCGAGCGGGGGGGACCAATGAGCAGTTCTTC.

This clonotype has a single count. The chain is built from TRBV7-9 and TRBJ2-4; 7 nucleotides agree with TRBD2. Matching the DNA end better, TRBJ2-7 makes the J call doubtful. Germline assignment: CDR1 SEHNR and CDR2 FQNEAQ (reference sequence). This CDR3 spans 12 amino acids. CDR3 in DNA: TGTGCCAGCACCGCGGGGGCCTACGAGCAGTACTTC. Translating gives CASTAGAYEQYF.

The table lists this clonotype with a count of one. The chain joins TRBV12-3 or TRBV12-4 to TRBJ2-5; TRBD2 is a possible D gene (5 bases). Trimming pared 6 bases from V and 11 bases from J, leaving 22 bases between. This CDR3 comprises 14 residues. CDR3 in DNA: TGTGCCAGCAGGGGTGCGGGTAGCTCCTACGGGCAGTACTTC. Translated: CASRGAGSSYGQYF.

The sample holds a few counts of this clonotype. The chain couples TRBV20-1 to TRBJ2-1; weak D call: TRBD2 (6 bases). CDR1 and CDR2 (germline): DFQATT, SNEGSKA (reference sequence). The CDR3 spans 16 residues. Trimming removed 0 bases at V and 5 bases at J, with 17 bases between. The CDR3 region has the DNA TGCAGTGCTAGAGATCCCCGGACTATCGGAAACAATGAGCAGTTCTTC. Protein: CSARDPRTIGNNEQFF.

This CDR3 reads CASSPPGAEGVETQYF. CDR3 bases: TGTGCCAGCTCACCACCGGGCGCTGAGGGGGTAGAGACCCAGTACTTC. The chain uses TRBV18 and TRBJ2-5; a possible D gene is TRBD1 (6 bases). V gave up 0 bases and J gave up 4 bases, with 15 bases separating them. The CDR3 sequence is 16 residues long. Germline V gene lookup returns CDR1 KGHSH and CDR2 LQKENI.

This clonotype was counted between two and nine times. The V call is TRBV15, the J call TRBJ2-4; 8 bases fit TRBD1. The J call may be wrong; the DNA end is better matched by TRBJ2-7. Germline CDR1 LNHNV, CDR2 YYDKDF (reference sequence). CDR3 length equals 13 residues. In DNA, the CDR3 is TGTGCCACCAGCTTCAGGGGGCACCACGAGCAGTACTTC. It translates to CATSFRGHHEQYF.

This chain uses TRBV10-3 with TRBJ2-3; perhaps TRBD1 as D (6 bases). The CDR3 runs to 14 residues. The V and J ends lost 7 bases and 0 bases respectively, with 11 bases between them. Germline CDR1 ENHRY, CDR2 SYGVKD. The CDR3 region has the DNA TGTGCCATCACCCTTGACAGGAGCACAGATACGCAGTATTTT. The encoded protein is CAITLDRSTDTQYF.

The chain joins TRBV5-6 to TRBJ1-2; tentatively, D is TRBD1 (5 bases). Germline V lookup: CDR1 SGHDT, CDR2 YYEEEE. The CDR3 covers 14 residues. V lost 5 bases and J lost 4, with 15 bases in between. For the CDR3, the DNA is TGTGCCAGCAGGGGAACCGGGACGGTCTATGGCTACACCTTC. It codes for CASRGTGTVYGYTF.

This rearrangement joins TRBV7-2 to TRBJ2-1; no firm D call. The germline gives CDR1 SGHTA, CDR2 FQGNSA. The CDR3 covers 15 residues. Trimming removed 4 bases from V and 7 bases from J, with 17 bases in between. CDR3 loop: CASSSPPGRANEQFF. DNA of the CDR3: TGTGCCAGCAGCTCCCCCCCGGGCCGGGCAAATGAGCAGTTCTTC.